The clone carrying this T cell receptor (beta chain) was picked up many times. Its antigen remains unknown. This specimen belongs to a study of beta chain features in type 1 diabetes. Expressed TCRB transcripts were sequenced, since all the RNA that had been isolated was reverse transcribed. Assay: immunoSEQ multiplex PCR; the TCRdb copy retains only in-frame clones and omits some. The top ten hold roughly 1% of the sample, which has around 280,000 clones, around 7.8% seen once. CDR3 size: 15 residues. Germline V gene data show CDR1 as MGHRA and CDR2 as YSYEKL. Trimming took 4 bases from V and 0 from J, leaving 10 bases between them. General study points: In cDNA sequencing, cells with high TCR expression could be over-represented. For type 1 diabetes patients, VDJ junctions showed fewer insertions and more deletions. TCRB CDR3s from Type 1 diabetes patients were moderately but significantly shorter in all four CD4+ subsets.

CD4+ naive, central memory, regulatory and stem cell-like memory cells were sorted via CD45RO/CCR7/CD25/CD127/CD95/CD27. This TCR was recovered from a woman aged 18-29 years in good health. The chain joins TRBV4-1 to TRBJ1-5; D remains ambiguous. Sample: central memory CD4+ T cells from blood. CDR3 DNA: TGCGCCAGCAGCCTCGTCGGAGATAGCAATCAGCCCCAGCATTTT. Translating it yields CASSLVGDSNQPQHF.